This TCR beta chain was captured by sequencing in a study of cytomegalovirus exposure and HLA in healthy donors (dated by TCRdb to about 2017). Describing the broader study: An earlier analysis of some 600 of the donors reported 276 Gb of sequence data and roughly 120 million unique TCR beta sequences obtained from some 170 million T cells. About 280 gigabases of sequencing data and 70 million to 100 million unique TCR sequences were included in an early release covering several hundred HLA-typed donors. Of the roughly 390 genotyped donors, around 81% fell in the genetic ancestry cluster associated with self-reported Caucasian donors. The study aimed to test whether cataloging public T cell receptors could reveal signatures of past pathogen exposure. The T cell repertoires of some 700 subjects were profiled by immunosequencing and related to cytomegalovirus serostatus. Besides the first cohort of around 700 subjects, a separate validation cohort made up of over a hundred different subjects was used. To predict cytomegalovirus infection status, the study brought together high-throughput TCR immunosequencing, statistical association of individual TCRs with disease status, and machine learning. A later analysis re-analyzed previously published TCR beta repertoires from roughly 600 donors and added high-resolution HLA genotyping to study TCR occurrence patterns. Rather than using new phenotypic data, the later analysis identified candidate immune exposures from TCR beta sequences and from how often those sequences occurred across donors. In an earlier analysis of 500 to 650 of the donors, high-throughput TCR beta sequencing was used to judge whether each TCR beta V gene segment behaved as functional or pseudogenic. Donor age, sex, ethnicity and CMV serostatus were compiled alongside the repertoire data. In a later genetic analysis, genome-wide SNP genotypes for about 65% of the roughly 670 donors were used, and that subset was treated as a discovery cohort. Every repertoire in the discovery cohort had been generated on one and the same sequencing platform. Class I and class II HLA loci were covered by the typing at four-digit resolution. Typing coverage varied by locus: roughly 620-640 donors for A, B, C, DRB1 and DQB1; around 560 for DQA1; some 610 for DPA1; approximately 450 for DPB1. Because of strong linkage in the cohort, five DR-DQ haplotypes were treated as single units for association and clustering. Among some 400 genotyped donors of the cohort, an average of about 240,000 unique TCR beta nucleotide sequences were sequenced per donor, around 18% of them non-productive.

The germline V gene yields LGHNA for CDR1 and YNFKEQ for CDR2. Including the terminal cysteine and phenylalanine, the CDR3 comprises 14 residues. CDR3 DNA only is kept here, 42 bases in frame from base 1. Relative to germline, V is 1 base shorter and J is 1 base shorter, with 8 bases between their ends. Paper-wide results and their limitations: According to a later analysis, parvovirus B19, influenza, CMV and Epstein-Barr virus appeared linked to several top co-occurrence clusters. While some public TCRs were present in many individuals, most TCR sequences turned up only very rarely across donors. In a later genetic analysis, a missense DCLRE1C variant was associated with V-gene and J-gene trimming of TCR beta chains, and the association was replicated in an independent cohort. A later analysis found that HLA-associated TCR beta chains were more clonally expanded and had lower generation probabilities than equally common non-associated chains. In a later analysis, most CMV-associated TCR beta chains were found to appear HLA-restricted, with HLA associations seemingly driven largely by CMV exposure. The sequencing pipeline was judged likely to have produced a cluster of highly shared sequence variants as a technical artifact. A later analysis found that TCR association rates varied across HLA loci, with DRB1 alleles showing the most associated TCRs and HLA-C alleles the fewest. A later genetic analysis reported fewer N-insertions in productive TCRs among donors in an Asian-associated ancestry cluster than the roughly 620-donor mean. Three of the identified cytomegalovirus-associated TCR beta chains were confirmed in vitro to be specific for cytomegalovirus antigens. The study gave a list of about 170 TCR beta chains associated with cytomegalovirus. The classifier was reported to diagnose cytomegalovirus status with high specificity and sensitivity in both the original and validation cohorts. HLA typing was unavailable for some donors at each locus, so association tests used only the typed subset. It was suggested by the authors that the approach could potentially be generalized to other disease states and immunological phenotypes. In a later analysis, over 15,000 TCR beta sequences were associated with specific HLA alleles at a false discovery rate of 0.05. In this cohort, only TCR beta chains were sequenced, and detectable features were limited by the absence of alpha or paired-chain data. Some IMGT-functional V segments, including TRBV6-2 and TRBV6-3, could not be distinguished by the 87-base-pair reads and were therefore excluded. A further reported finding was that TCR beta sequences accurately predicted the HLA-A and HLA-B alleles for most subjects in the first cohort. The only immune exposure information available for the cohort was CMV serostatus. Sequencing depth was assumed to be roughly uniform across donors in the presence/absence analyses, though that assumption may not hold. Broadly in line with IMGT annotations, most TCR beta V segments showed up in productive rearrangements about 87% or about 30% of the time in an earlier analysis of under 700 of the donors. When HLA alleles, especially DR and DQ, strongly co-occurred, TCR associations were difficult to assign to individual alleles. Correlated functional status among segregating V segments might be attributable to linkage disequilibrium, but an unknown experimental factor could not be ruled out. The earlier analysis of 450 to 700 of the donors excluded 15 to 20 rarely observed V segments, including chromosome 9 orphons, because counts were too low.

The cohort consisted of more than 650 healthy bone marrow donors. At the time of sampling, all cohort members were nominally healthy, though unrecorded immune exposures were likely present. The donor tested CMV seropositive, placing the donor among the 250 to 300 seropositive members of the cohort. A peripheral blood sample was collected from each donor, and TCR beta sequencing was performed on peripheral blood mononuclear cells. Genomic DNA was extracted from the blood cell samples with the Qiagen DNeasy Blood Extraction Kit. Library method: the immunoSEQ multiplex PCR assay. For the multiplex PCR, a mixture combining 60 forward primers for TCR Vbeta segments and 13 reverse primers for TCR Jbeta segments was used. The CDR3 region of rearranged TCR beta genes was amplified from genomic DNA by a multiplex PCR assay. The Illumina HiSeq System was used to sequence the amplified TCR beta libraries as 87-base-pair reads. The original methods were these. A later analysis counted 75 million to 100 million unique TCR beta chains across the 690 or so repertoires, and 9.5 million to 11 million of these chains were shared by at least two donors. Raw reads were error-corrected and collapsed into unique sequences by a nearest-neighbor algorithm in which closely related sequences were merged to remove PCR and sequencing errors. CDR3 sequences were aligned to IMGT reference sequences to assign V, D and J gene segments. For a sequence to be retained, a match of at least six nucleotides to both a V gene segment and a J gene segment was required. A rearrangement counted as productive if the CDR3 had no stop codons and remained in frame with V and J, and every other rearrangement counted as non-productive. CDR3 was defined according to IMGT convention as the region running from the second conserved V-encoded cysteine to the conserved J-encoded phenylalanine. The earlier analysis of about 640 of the donors excluded any sequence lacking an unambiguous match to a single V gene segment. In an earlier analysis of 587 of the donors, V segments were called functional above 56.7% productive rearrangements and were called segregating when the between-donor standard deviation exceeded 5%. A statistical classification framework was built to diagnose cytomegalovirus status from the catalog of TCR beta chain sequences. V and J gene assignment, in a later analysis, came from comparing TCR nucleotide sequences with IMGT/GENE-DB human TR gene sequences. Using the TCRdist pipeline, a later analysis assigned CDR3 sequences along with most-parsimonious VDJ recombination scenarios. In a later analysis, each TCR beta chain was defined by its CDR3 amino acid sequence together with its V-gene family, and reads without a unique V-gene family were excluded. To address suspected cross-contamination and a sequencing artifact, a later analysis removed a few hundred highly shared, low-generation-probability nucleotide sequences. In a later analysis, a clonal expansion index was calculated for each public chain from normalized within-repertoire ranks of inferred template counts. Generation probabilities in a later analysis came from a VDJ recombination model fitted to out-of-frame rearrangements, and those results were checked against IGoR. In a later analysis, hypergeometric tests were used to score TCR-TCR, TCR-HLA and TCR-CMV co-occurrence, with a repertoire-size bias correction applied to TCR pairs. False discovery rates were estimated in a later analysis by permuting HLA or CMV assignments 20 times. A later analysis grouped co-occurring TCRs with DBSCAN, adding TCRdist sequence similarity when clustering within HLA-allele-positive subsets. Co-occurrence clustering excluded repertoires with fewer than 30,000 or more than 120,000 public chains, plus five with anomalous nucleotide sharing. TCRdb took over this immuneACCESS table, retaining in-frame rearrangements with V and J assigned. Such tables are incomplete; in checked studies, under half of the missing clones stem from an unresolved V gene, and the remainder is unexplained. That table is the source of V, J and clone size, and D and trimming were worked out from the DNA. The sample includes roughly 97,000 clones, with around 79% observed a single time. The ten largest clones capture roughly 5% of the sample.

Remarks on this clone: Its antigen is unknown. No clone much larger than this one lies a single base away; base qualities are absent.

Material: PBMCs. The clonotype was recovered from a man aged 55 to 70 in good health and CMV-seropositive. The chain is encoded by TRBV4-2 joined to TRBJ2-7; D gene: possibly TRBD2, on 5 matching bases. The CDR3 corresponds to CASSQGLLSYEQYF. The sequenced DNA is TGTGCCAGCAGCCAAGGACTATTGTCCTACGAGCAGTACTTC.